This T cell receptor (beta chain) was retrieved from a study of regulatory T cells in long-lasting Graves disease. V shed 4 bases and J 2 bases; nucleotides not matched to a gene: 9. The CDR3 totals 16 residues. Germline V lookup: CDR1 MNHEY, CDR2 SVGAGI. For this clonotype: The antigen is not known. Here the CDR3 omits its conserved ending phenylalanine or tryptophan, so a read error is the likely source.

Time point noted: persistent/refractory GD, antithyroid drugs over 5 years with positive TRAb. RNA isolated from PBMCs was used to make the TCR library. CDR3-region Arm-PCR and iRepertoire HTBI primers produced the TCR beta libraries. MiXCR, run by TCRdb on the multiplex PCR reads, gives a single entry per CDR3 protein. The table includes approximately 690,000 distinct CDR3 sequences, around 30% detected once. Study-wide findings and caveats: Among persistent patients, a larger number of public clonotypes were shared (approximately 2,900) than among newly diagnosed patients (roughly 1,000).

The TCR was taken from a female donor with Graves disease. The chain carries TRBV6-5 and TRBJ2-3, with 7 positions matching TRBD1. Sequenced material: peripheral blood mononuclear cells (PBMCs), taken when the disease was refractory, from a patient treated with antithyroid drugs. This CDR3 is CASSSDPRGITDTQYS. CDR3 nucleotide sequence: TGTGCCAGCAGTTCCGACCCCAGGGGGATCACAGATACGCAGTATTCT.